Given below is one TCR beta chain in context. This clone showed up just a few times. Which antigen it targets is not known. No clone much larger than this one lies a single base away; base qualities are absent. The immunoSEQ Assay was the method used to sequence TCRbeta CDR3 regions. After extraction, genomic DNA underwent amplification by bias-controlled multiplex PCR, followed by high-throughput sequencing. The paper's processing steps were these. To quantify the absolute abundance of every unique TCRbeta CDR3 region, sequences were collapsed and filtered. T cell fraction was estimated by normalizing TCRbeta template counts to usable DNA, with usable DNA measured through amplification of reference genes found in all nucleated cells. Repertoire TCRs were annotated as SARS-CoV-2-specific when V gene, CDR3 amino acid sequence and J gene were exactly matched to a known reactive TCR set. The reference SARS-CoV-2 TCR set was obtained from MIRA and was filtered for enrichment in COVID-19-positive ImmuneCODE repertoires, whereby public or cross-reactive TCRs were removed. Using the MIRA antigens, annotated TCRs were further analysed by specific ORF or by position within an ORF. Breadth was defined as the number of annotated unique rearrangements divided by the total number of unique productive rearrangements, and depth was defined as the summed frequency of the annotated unique rearrangements. Group comparisons of TCR breadth used two-sided Wilcoxon rank-sum tests. TCRdb provides this immuneACCESS table in a form limited to in-frame rearrangements. Some clones are lacking; in checked studies, under half of them reflect an unresolved V gene, and why the rest are absent is not known. V and J calls and clone size are as listed in that table; D and trimming were resolved from the DNA. This sample comprises 350,000 to 400,000 clones, around 85% of them detected only once. The ten largest clones add up to around 3.4% of the sample.

V is shortened by 2 bases, J by 7 bases, and the region joining them spans 6 bases. The CDR3, from cysteine to phenylalanine, totals 13 residues. The CDR3 DNA has 39 bases and is translated from base 1. Explained via the paper, the treatment or condition label denotes: some 20 received Ad26.COV2.S at low or high dose, single or two shots; five or six received placebo; per-sample allocation not given. For vaccine and placebo recipients, repertoires were sequenced using samples collected on day 63 after the first injection. Between 29 July and 7 August 2020, Cohort 1b enrolled about 27 adults aged 18-55 years at one site in Boston, USA. Ad26.COV2.S consisted of a replication-incompetent adenovirus type 26 vector by which a prefusion-stabilized SARS-CoV-2 spike protein from the original Wuhan strain was expressed. These data originate in a study of Ad26.COV2.S vaccination and SARS-CoV-2 variants (dated by TCRdb to 2020 to 2023). Concerning the study at large: Donors in the vaccine arm were drawn from COV1001, a phase I-IIa trial of Ad26.COV2.S in healthy adults that was multicentre, randomized, double-blind and placebo-controlled. Dosing of Ad26.COV2.S was intramuscular, at either 5x10^10 or 1x10^11 viral particles, delivered as one shot or as two shots spaced 56 days apart. TCRbeta repertoire sequencing served as the tool for gauging how specific and how broad the SARS-CoV-2-reactive T cell receptors were following Ad26.COV2.S vaccination. The TCR-sequenced set comprised about 32 samples: some 20 Ad26.COV2.S vaccine recipients, 5 placebo recipients and 8 SARS-CoV-2 convalescent individuals. Trial participants were randomized into five groups of five, in which low-dose or high-dose Ad26.COV2.S was given once or twice, or placebo was given on both occasions. Investigators remained blinded to trial group allocation during experiments and outcome assessment. Broader findings and caveats from the paper: After vaccination, spike-specific CD8+ and CD4+ T cell responses were reported to show substantial breadth. Vaccine and placebo recipients had similar non-spike TCR breadth, a finding consistent with the vaccine containing only spike. Comparing responses between vaccine doses or regimens was not something the study was powered to do. Compared with placebo recipients, Ad26.COV2.S recipients showed higher spike-specific TCR breadth (P = 0.0014). The authors noted that total T cell responses may have been underestimated by the TCR breadth and depth analyses.

The sequence was obtained from a person between 18 and 65 years old who received the Ad26.COV2.S COVID-19 vaccine or a placebo. This chain joins TRBV12-3 or TRBV12-4 to TRBJ1-6; the D gene identity is not certain. The sample consisted of peripheral blood, taken in a trial of Ad26.COV2.S vaccine versus placebo. The DNA reads as follows: TGTGCCAGCAGTTTAATGGGAAATTCACCCCTCCACTTT. It translates as CASSLMGNSPLHF.